This is a list of T cell receptor beta chains from one sample in a study of blood T cell repertoires in COVID-19. Data came from immunoSEQ multiplex PCR; TCRdb stores just in-frame clones and leaves some out. The sample carries over 200,000 clones, 80% recorded once. The sequenced material came from peripheral blood. These receptors were taken from a human donor in a cohort sampled during active COVID-19. Both conserved end residues are part of each CDR3. A D gene is named only where the DNA matches it firmly. Some rows mark clone size as missing; the rest say once, few, many or name a class of expanded clone.

length: 14
J: TRBJ1-1
D: NA
size: NA
V: TRBV6-5
CDR3: CASRWARRGTEAFF
DNA: TGTGCCAGCAGATGGGCCCGGCGGGGCACTGAAGCTTTCTTT

length: 11
J: TRBJ2-2
D: NA
size: NA
V: TRBV5-8
CDR3: CASSLLRELFF
DNA: TGTGCCAGCAGCTTGTTAAGGGAGCTGTTTTTT

length: 15
J: TRBJ2-2
D: TRBD1
size: NA
V: TRBV14
CDR3: CASSTWTGWTGELFF
DNA: TGTGCCAGCAGTACCTGGACAGGGTGGACCGGGGAGCTGTTTTTT

length: 15
J: TRBJ2-7
D: NA
size: NA
V: TRBV18
CDR3: CASSPLRDHSYEQYF
DNA: TGTGCCAGCTCACCATTGCGGGACCACTCCTACGAGCAGTACTTC

length: 15
J: TRBJ2-7
D: NA
size: NA
V: TRBV5-1
CDR3: CASSLGAGISYEQYF
DNA: TGCGCCAGCAGCTTGGGGGCAGGGATCTCCTACGAGCAGTACTTC

length: 13
J: TRBJ2-7
D: NA
size: once
V: TRBV11-3
CDR3: CASSSSPSYEQYF
DNA: TGTGCCAGCAGCTCCAGTCCCTCCTACGAGCAGTACTTC

length: 15
J: TRBJ2-7
D: TRBD1
size: few
V: TRBV5-1
CDR3: CASSLVPTGSYEQYF
DNA: TGCGCCAGCAGCCTAGTACCGACAGGGTCCTACGAGCAGTACTTC

length: 15
J: TRBJ2-7
D: TRBD1
size: NA
V: TRBV18
CDR3: CASSPVQGSNYEQYF
DNA: TGTGCCAGCTCACCAGTACAGGGGAGTAATTACGAGCAGTACTTC

length: 16
J: TRBJ1-1
D: NA
size: NA
V: TRBV18
CDR3: CASSPLGRALNAEAFF
DNA: TGTGCCAGCTCACCACTGGGCAGGGCCCTCAACGCTGAAGCTTTCTTT

length: 14
J: TRBJ2-5
D: TRBD1
size: NA
V: TRBV28
CDR3: CASSYRGQVETQYF
DNA: TGTGCCAGCAGTTACAGGGGGCAAGTAGAGACCCAGTACTTC

length: 14
J: TRBJ2-7
D: TRBD1
size: many
V: TRBV27
CDR3: CASSLMTGTDEQYF
DNA: TGTGCCAGCAGTTTAATGACGGGGACAGACGAGCAGTACTTC

length: 14
J: TRBJ2-1
D: NA
size: NA
V: TRBV6-6
CDR3: CASSSGSAYNEQFF
DNA: TGTGCCAGCAGTTCCGGTAGCGCCTACAATGAGCAGTTCTTC

length: 14
J: TRBJ2-1
D: NA
size: many
V: TRBV6-5
CDR3: CASSYSRRNNEQFF
DNA: TGTGCCAGCAGTTACTCGAGAAGAAACAATGAGCAGTTCTTC

length: 14
J: TRBJ2-7
D: TRBD1
size: NA
V: TRBV6-5
CDR3: CASGTGGSSYEQYF
DNA: TGTGCCAGCGGGACAGGGGGCTCCTCCTACGAGCAGTACTTC

length: 13
J: TRBJ1-1
D: NA
size: NA
V: TRBV19
CDR3: CASSAGSFTEAFF
DNA: TGTGCCAGTAGTGCAGGGTCGTTCACTGAAGCTTTCTTT

length: 13
J: TRBJ2-7
D: TRBD1
size: NA
V: TRBV28
CDR3: CAYGGQGSHEQYF
DNA: TGTGCCTATGGGGGACAGGGCTCTCACGAGCAGTACTTC

length: 15
J: TRBJ2-1
D: NA
size: few
V: TRBV7-6
CDR3: CASSLKAEVIYEQFF
DNA: TGTGCCAGCAGCTTGAAAGCGGAGGTAATCTATGAGCAGTTCTTC

length: 15
J: TRBJ1-1
D: TRBD1
size: NA
V: TRBV28
CDR3: CASSPAGTGHTEAFF
DNA: TGTGCCAGCAGTCCCGCCGGGACAGGGCATACTGAAGCTTTCTTT

length: 16
J: TRBJ1-6
D: TRBD1
size: NA
V: TRBV5-4
CDR3: CASSRGTAYYNSPLHF
DNA: TGTGCCAGCAGCCGCGGGACAGCCTACTATAATTCACCCCTCCACTTT

length: 18
J: TRBJ1-2
D: TRBD1
size: NA
V: TRBV28
CDR3: CASSLYLPGDRTLYGYTF
DNA: TGTGCCAGCAGTTTATACCTTCCCGGGGACAGGACCCTCTATGGCTACACCTTC

length: 12
J: TRBJ1-5
D: NA
size: NA
V: TRBV28
CDR3: CASSFPREPQHF
DNA: TGTGCCAGCAGTTTCCCTCGAGAGCCCCAGCATTTT

length: 16
J: TRBJ2-7
D: NA
size: few
V: TRBV2
CDR3: CASSPPRGGLSYEQYF
DNA: TGTGCCAGCAGTCCACCCCGGGGTGGTCTCTCCTACGAGCAGTACTTC

length: 13
J: TRBJ2-7
D: NA
size: NA
V: TRBV6-6
CDR3: CASSYAGYYEQYF
DNA: TGTGCCAGCAGTTACGCAGGGTACTACGAGCAGTACTTC

length: 13
J: TRBJ2-7
D: NA
size: few
V: TRBV15
CDR3: CATSSQPEYEQYF
DNA: TGTGCCACCAGCAGCCAACCAGAATACGAGCAGTACTTC

length: 13
J: TRBJ1-2
D: TRBD1
size: many
V: TRBV28
CDR3: CASILQGSYGYTF
DNA: TGTGCCAGCATCCTACAGGGGTCCTATGGCTACACCTTC

length: 13
J: TRBJ2-3
D: NA
size: NA
V: TRBV7-2
CDR3: CASRTSSTDTQYF
DNA: TGTGCCAGCAGAACTAGCAGCACAGATACGCAGTATTTT

length: 13
J: TRBJ1-5
D: NA
size: NA
V: TRBV6-5
CDR3: CASNWESNQPQHF
DNA: TGTGCCAGCAACTGGGAGAGCAATCAGCCCCAGCATTTT

length: 16
J: TRBJ1-6
D: TRBD1
size: NA
V: TRBV9
CDR3: CASSKRTGNDNSPLHF
DNA: TGTGCCAGCAGCAAACGGACAGGGAACGATAATTCACCCCTCCACTTT

length: 16
J: TRBJ1-2
D: TRBD1
size: NA
V: TRBV3-1/TRBV3-2
CDR3: CASSPYRDRGNYGYTF
DNA: TGTGCCAGCAGCCCATACCGGGACAGGGGTAACTATGGCTACACCTTC

length: 17
J: TRBJ1-3
D: NA
size: NA
V: TRBV18
CDR3: CASSPLQGSGFGNTIYF
DNA: TGTGCCAGCTCACCGCTACAGGGCAGCGGTTTTGGAAACACCATATATTTT

length: 18
J: TRBJ2-7
D: TRBD2
size: NA
V: TRBV4-3
CDR3: CASSQDPARSGSSYEQYF
DNA: TGCGCCAGCAGCCAAGATCCTGCCCGTAGCGGGAGCTCCTACGAGCAGTACTTC

length: 15
J: TRBJ1-3
D: NA
size: NA
V: TRBV30
CDR3: CAWSPPTAGRDTIYF
DNA: TGTGCCTGGAGTCCCCCGACAGCAGGGAGGGACACCATATATTTT

length: 17
J: TRBJ2-4
D: TRBD1
size: NA
V: TRBV24-1
CDR3: CATSDPGQGTDKNIQYF
DNA: TGTGCCACCAGTGACCCCGGACAGGGGACGGACAAAAACATTCAGTACTTC

length: 14
J: TRBJ1-1
D: NA
size: NA
V: TRBV28
CDR3: CASSLSGEGTEAFF
DNA: TGTGCCAGCAGTTTATCAGGGGAAGGCACTGAAGCTTTCTTT

length: 15
J: TRBJ2-1
D: TRBD2
size: NA
V: TRBV28
CDR3: CASKTSGSAPFEQFF
DNA: TGTGCCAGCAAAACTAGCGGGAGTGCACCTTTCGAGCAGTTCTTC

length: 15
J: TRBJ1-3
D: NA
size: NA
V: TRBV28
CDR3: CASSSWEVSGNTIYF
DNA: TGTGCCAGCAGTTCCTGGGAGGTCTCTGGAAACACCATATATTTT